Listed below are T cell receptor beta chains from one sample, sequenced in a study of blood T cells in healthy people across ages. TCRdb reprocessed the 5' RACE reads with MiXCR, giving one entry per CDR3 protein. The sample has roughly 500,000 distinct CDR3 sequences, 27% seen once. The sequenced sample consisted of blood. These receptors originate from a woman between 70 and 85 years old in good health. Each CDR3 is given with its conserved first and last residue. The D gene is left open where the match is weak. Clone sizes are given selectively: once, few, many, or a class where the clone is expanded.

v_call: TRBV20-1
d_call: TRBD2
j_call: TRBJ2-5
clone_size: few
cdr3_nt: TGCAGTGCTAGAGCAACCCGGGGGGATGAGACCCAGTACTTC
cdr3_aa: CSARATRGDETQYF

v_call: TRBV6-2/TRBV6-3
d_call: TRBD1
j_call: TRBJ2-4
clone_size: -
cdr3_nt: TGTGCCAGCAGTCTGACAGGGGGCAGAGGCATTCAGTACTTC
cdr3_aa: CASSLTGGRGIQYF

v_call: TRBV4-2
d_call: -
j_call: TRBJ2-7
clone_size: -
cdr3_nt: TGTGCCAGCAGCCAAGATCCTGGACACCTGTCCTACGAGCAGTACTTC
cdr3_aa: CASSQDPGHLSYEQYF

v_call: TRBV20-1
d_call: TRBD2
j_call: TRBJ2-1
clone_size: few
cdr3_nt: TGCAGTGCCCGGGGAGGGAACGTGGGTGAGCAGTTCTTC
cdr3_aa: CSARGGNVGEQFF

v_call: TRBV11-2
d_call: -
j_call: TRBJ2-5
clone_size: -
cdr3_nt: TGTGCCAGCAGCTTAGCGGCGGGTGTGACCCAGTACTTC
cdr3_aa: CASSLAAGVTQYF

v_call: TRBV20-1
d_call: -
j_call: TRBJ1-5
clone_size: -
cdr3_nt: TGCAGTGCCATGAGGGGGGGGTTACCGAGCAATCAGCCCCAGCATTTT
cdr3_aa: CSAMRGGLPSNQPQHF

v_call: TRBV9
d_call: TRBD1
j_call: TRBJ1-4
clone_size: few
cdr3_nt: TGTGCCAGCAGCGCAGGAACAGGGGTAACTAATGAAAAACTGTTTTTT
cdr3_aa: CASSAGTGVTNEKLFF

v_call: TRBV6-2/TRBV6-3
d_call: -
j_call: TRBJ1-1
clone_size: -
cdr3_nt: TGTGCCAGCAGTTCCGACTCGAACACTGAGGCTTTCTTT
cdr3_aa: CASSSDSNTEAFF

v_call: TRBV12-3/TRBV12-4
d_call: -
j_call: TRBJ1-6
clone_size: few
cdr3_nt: TGTGCCAGCAGTTTTCGGTTGTATAATTCACCCCTCCACTTT
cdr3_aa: CASSFRLYNSPLHF

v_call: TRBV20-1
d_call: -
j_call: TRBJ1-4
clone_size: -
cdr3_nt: TGCAGTGCTAGGGAAGGGGGGGATGAAAAACTGTTTTTT
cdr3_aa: CSAREGGDEKLFF

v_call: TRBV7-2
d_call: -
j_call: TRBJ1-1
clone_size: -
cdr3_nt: TGTGCCAGCAGCTTAGACGCCCCCCGGACGGAAGCTTTCTTT
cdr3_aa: CASSLDAPRTEAFF

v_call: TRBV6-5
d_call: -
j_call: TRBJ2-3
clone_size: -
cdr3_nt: TGTGCCAGCAGTTTAGGACGGTCCGATATAGATACGCAGTATTTT
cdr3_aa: CASSLGRSDIDTQYF

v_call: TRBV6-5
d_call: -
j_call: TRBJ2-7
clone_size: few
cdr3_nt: TGTGCCAGCAGCCACAGGGGAGGCGAGCAGTACTTC
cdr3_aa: CASSHRGGEQYF

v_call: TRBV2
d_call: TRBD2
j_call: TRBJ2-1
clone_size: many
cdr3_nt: TGTGCCAGCAGTCGTAGCGGGGGGGCGGACAATGAGCAGTTCTTC
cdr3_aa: CASSRSGGADNEQFF

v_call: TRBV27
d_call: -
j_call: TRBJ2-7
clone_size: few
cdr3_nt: TGTGCCAGCAGACTGACGGGTAGGACTTTAGGCTACGAGCAGTACTTC
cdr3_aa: CASRLTGRTLGYEQYF

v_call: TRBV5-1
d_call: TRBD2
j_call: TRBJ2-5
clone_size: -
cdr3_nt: TGCGCCAGCAGCGTAGCCGGGACTAGCGACGGGGAGACCCAGTACTTC
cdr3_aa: CASSVAGTSDGETQYF

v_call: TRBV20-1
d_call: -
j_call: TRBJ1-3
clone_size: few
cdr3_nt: TGCAGTGCTAGAGATGCAGGGTCCTCTGGAAACACCATATATTTT
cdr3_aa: CSARDAGSSGNTIYF

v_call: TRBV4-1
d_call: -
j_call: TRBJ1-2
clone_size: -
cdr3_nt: TGCGCCAGCAGCCAAGAGTGGACGGACTATGGCTACACCTTC
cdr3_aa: CASSQEWTDYGYTF

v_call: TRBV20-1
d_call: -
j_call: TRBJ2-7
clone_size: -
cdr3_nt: TGCAGTGCTCCAACAGGGCTCGAGCAGTACTTC
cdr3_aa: CSAPTGLEQYF

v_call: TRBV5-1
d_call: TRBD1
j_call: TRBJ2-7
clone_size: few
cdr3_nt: TGCGCCAGCACCATGACAGGGAGCTCCTACGAGCAGTACTTC
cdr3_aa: CASTMTGSSYEQYF

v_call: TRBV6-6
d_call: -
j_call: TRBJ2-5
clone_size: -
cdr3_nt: TGTGCCAGCAGTCCTCTTCCCGGGACCCAGTACTTC
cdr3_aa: CASSPLPGTQYF

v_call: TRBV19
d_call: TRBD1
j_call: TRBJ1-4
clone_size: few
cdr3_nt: TGTGCCAGTAGTAGGGGACAGTATAATGAAAAACTGTTTTTT
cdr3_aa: CASSRGQYNEKLFF

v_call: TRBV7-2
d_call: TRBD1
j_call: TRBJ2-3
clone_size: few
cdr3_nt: TGTGCCAGCGGAACAGGGGGTCGGAGCACAGATACGCAGTATTTT
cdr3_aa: CASGTGGRSTDTQYF

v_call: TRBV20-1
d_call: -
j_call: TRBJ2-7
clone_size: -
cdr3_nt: TGCAGTGCTAACAGGCTTCGCTACGAGCAGTACTTC
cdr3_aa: CSANRLRYEQYF

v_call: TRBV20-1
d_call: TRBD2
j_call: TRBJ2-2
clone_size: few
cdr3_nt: TGCAGTGCTAGAGATGGGGGGGGTCCCGGGGAGCTGTTTTTT
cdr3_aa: CSARDGGGPGELFF

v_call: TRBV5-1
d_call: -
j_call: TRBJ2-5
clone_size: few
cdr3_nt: TGCGCCAGCAGCAGGGATCCAGAAGAGACCCAGTACTTC
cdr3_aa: CASSRDPEETQYF

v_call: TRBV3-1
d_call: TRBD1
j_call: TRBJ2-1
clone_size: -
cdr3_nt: TGTGCCAGCAGCCAACCTTGGGACAGGGGACCCACCTTCTCCTACAATGAGCAGTTCTTC
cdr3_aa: CASSQPWDRGPTFSYNEQFF

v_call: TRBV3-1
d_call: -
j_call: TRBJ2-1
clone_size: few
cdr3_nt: TGTGCCAGCAGCCCAGAGGGGCAGAGGTTAGGCGATGAGCAGTTCTTC
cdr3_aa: CASSPEGQRLGDEQFF

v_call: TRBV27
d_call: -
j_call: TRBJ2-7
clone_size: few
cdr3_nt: TGTGCCAGCAGCCCTAACAGGGTAGGAAGGGCCTACGAGCAGTACTTC
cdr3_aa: CASSPNRVGRAYEQYF

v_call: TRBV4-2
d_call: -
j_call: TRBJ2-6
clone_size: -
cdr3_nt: TGTGCCAGCAGCCAAGATCCGGACTCTGGGGCCAACGTCCTGACTTTC
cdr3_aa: CASSQDPDSGANVLTF

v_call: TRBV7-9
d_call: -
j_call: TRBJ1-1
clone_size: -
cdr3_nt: TGTGCCAGCAGCTCGGACGGGAGAGAAACTAAAGCTTTCTTT
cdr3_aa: CASSSDGRETKAFF

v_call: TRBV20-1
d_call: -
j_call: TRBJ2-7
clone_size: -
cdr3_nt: TGCAGTGCTAGTAGGGGTGGGGAGCAGTACTTC
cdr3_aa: CSASRGGEQYF

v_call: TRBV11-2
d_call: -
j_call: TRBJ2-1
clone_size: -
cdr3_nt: TGTGCCAGCAGCCTCAAGACAACGACTTACAATGAGCAGTTCTTC
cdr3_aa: CASSLKTTTYNEQFF

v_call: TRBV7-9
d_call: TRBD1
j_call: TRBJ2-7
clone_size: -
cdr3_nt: TGTGCCAGCAGCTTGGACAGGGGGGCAGGGGAGCGGTACTTC
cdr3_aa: CASSLDRGAGERYF

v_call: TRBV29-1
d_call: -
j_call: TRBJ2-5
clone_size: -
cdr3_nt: TGCAGCGTACGACGGACAGCACAAGAGACCCAGTACTTC
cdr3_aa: CSVRRTAQETQYF

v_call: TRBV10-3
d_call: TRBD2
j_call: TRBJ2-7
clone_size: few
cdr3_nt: TGTGCCATCAGTGAGTCGATCAAGCGGGGGGAATACGAGCAGTACTTC
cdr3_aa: CAISESIKRGEYEQYF

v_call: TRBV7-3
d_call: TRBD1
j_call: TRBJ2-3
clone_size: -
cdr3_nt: TGTGCCAGCAGCCCCAGGACAGGGGGAAGGGGTACGCAGTATTTT
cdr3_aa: CASSPRTGGRGTQYF

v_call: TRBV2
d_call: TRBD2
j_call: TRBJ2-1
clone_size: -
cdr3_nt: TGTGCCAGCAGCGAAGGGACTAGCAGTTTAGATGAGCAGTTCTTC
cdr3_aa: CASSEGTSSLDEQFF

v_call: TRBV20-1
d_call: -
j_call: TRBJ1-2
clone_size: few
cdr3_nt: TGCAGTGCTAGAGGGGCAGGGAATGGCTACACCTTC
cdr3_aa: CSARGAGNGYTF

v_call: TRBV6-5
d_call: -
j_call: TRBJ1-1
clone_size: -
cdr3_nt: TGTGCCAGCAGATACGGCGGACAGAAGAACACTGAAGCTTTCTTT
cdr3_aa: CASRYGGQKNTEAFF

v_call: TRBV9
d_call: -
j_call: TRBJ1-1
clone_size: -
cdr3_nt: TGTGCCAGCGGGGGGGGAGGGTGGACCGAAGCTTTCTTT
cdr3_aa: CASGGGGWTEAFF

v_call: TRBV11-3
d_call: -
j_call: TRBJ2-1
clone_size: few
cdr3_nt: TGTGCCAGCAGCTTAAGGGGGACGACGGACAATGAGCAGTTCTTC
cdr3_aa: CASSLRGTTDNEQFF

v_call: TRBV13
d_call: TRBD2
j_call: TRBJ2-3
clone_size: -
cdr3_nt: TGTGCCAGCAGCCTCAGCGGGGGTGTCACAGATACGCAGTATTTT
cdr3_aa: CASSLSGGVTDTQYF

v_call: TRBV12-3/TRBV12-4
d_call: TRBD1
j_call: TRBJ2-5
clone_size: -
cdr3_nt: TGTGCCAGCAGTACAGGGGCCCAAGGGACCCAGTACTTC
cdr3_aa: CASSTGAQGTQYF

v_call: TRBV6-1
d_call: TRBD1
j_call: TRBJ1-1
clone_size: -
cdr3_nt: TGTGCCAGCACCCCATTGGGGACAGCCAAGAACACTGAAGCTTTCTTT
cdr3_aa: CASTPLGTAKNTEAFF

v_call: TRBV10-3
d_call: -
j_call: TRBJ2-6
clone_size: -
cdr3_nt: TGTGCCATCAGCAGAGCTGGGGCCAACGTCCTGACTTTC
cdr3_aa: CAISRAGANVLTF

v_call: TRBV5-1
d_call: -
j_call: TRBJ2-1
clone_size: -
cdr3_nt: TGCGCCAACAGCTTGGGCCACAATGAGCAGTTCTTC
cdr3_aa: CANSLGHNEQFF